This TCR beta chain was profiled in a study of T cell responses to AZD1222 COVID-19 vaccine. Study as a whole: Investigators merged groups given second doses at roughly 4 or roughly 12 weeks.

Whole-study results and caveats: Spike-specific TCR repertoires showed rising breadth and depth after two AZD1222 doses. There were mostly white British donors and more females than males, and clonal diversity was possibly underestimated. Of the AZD1222 recipients, only five to seven were seropositive at baseline.

With respect to this clone: Its antigen is not known.

TCRdb keeps only in-frame clones here, not all; method: immunoSEQ multiplex PCR. The sample comprises 150,000 to 200,000 clones, around 94% of which are singletons, and 10% rests with the top ten. Sample: peripheral blood, taken on day 0 of AZD1222 vaccination. The receptor comes from an adult in good health.

CDR3 loop: CASSSSRWPGVYEQYF. The CDR3 DNA is TGTGCCAGCAGCTCTTCCCGATGGCCAGGGGTGTACGAGCAGTACTTC. This chain joins TRBV5-8 and TRBJ2-7; a possible D gene is TRBD1 (6 bases). The CDR3 consists of 16 residues. Trimming stripped 3 bases from V and 4 bases from J, with 20 bases between. Germline V gene lookup returns CDR1 SGHTS and CDR2 YDEGEE.